These 2 T cell receptor beta chains were all obtained from the same sample, sequenced in a study of shared T cell receptors in the human thymus. The assay was immunoSEQ multiplex PCR, and TCRdb's table has in-frame clones only and misses some. The sample lists about 660,000 clones; roughly 86% were seen once. The sample was also linked to a second study, of human thymus T cells.

Specimen: thymocytes. These receptors came from a boy younger than two with a congenital heart defect.

This rearrangement joins TRBV28 to TRBJ2-7, with TRBD2 as a possible D gene (5 bases). This CDR3 comprises 14 residues. V was pared by 5 bases and J by 2 bases, with 13 bases between. Germline CDR1 is MDHEN and CDR2 is SYDVKM. The CDR3: CASSPRTQPYEQYF. The CDR3 bases are TGTGCCAGCAGTCCCCGGACTCAACCCTACGAGCAGTACTTC.

The rearrangement joins TRBV14 to TRBJ2-5; possibly TRBD2 for D (5 bases). The germline V gene has CDR1 SGHDN and CDR2 FVKESK. The CDR3 consists of 13 residues. Trimming removed 4 bases from V and 5 bases from J, with 11 bases in between. In nucleotides, the CDR3 is TGTGCCAGCAGCCGAGAAGCGGAGGAGACCCAGTACTTC. This sequence encodes CASSREAEETQYF. Drawing the rest from reference TRBV14 and TRBJ2-5, the complete variable domain is EAGVTQFPSHSVIEKGQTVTLRCDPISGHDNLYWYRRVMGKEIKFLLHFVKESKQDESGMPNNRFLAERTGGTYSTLKVQPAELEDSGVYFCASSREAEETQYFGPGTRLLVL.